These T cell receptor beta chains were read from a single sample in a study of beta chain features in type 1 diabetes. Assay: immunoSEQ multiplex PCR; the TCRdb copy retains only in-frame clones and omits some. The table records some 360,000 clones, over 8.5% of them present only once. The material sequenced was central memory CD4+ T cells from blood. These receptors all stem from a man younger than 40 with type 1 diabetes. Each CDR3 is given with its conserved first and last residue. The D gene is left open where the match is weak. The size of a clone is reported for some rows only, either as once, few or many, or as a class for expanded clones.

len	d_gene	v_gene	abundance	j_gene	CDR3aa	CDR3nt
16	TRBD2	TRBV5-4	few	TRBJ2-3	CASSPRLALNTDTQYF	TGTGCCAGCAGCCCACGACTAGCGTTAAACACAGATACGCAGTATTTT
21	TRBD2	TRBV5-1	few	TRBJ2-1	CASSALPLAGGIISSYNEQFF	TGCGCCAGCAGCGCCCTACCCCTAGCGGGAGGGATAATTAGCTCCTACAATGAGCAGTTCTTC
15	.	TRBV19	.	TRBJ2-5	CASSHLRTGQETQYF	TGTGCCAGTAGTCACCTCAGGACTGGGCAAGAGACCCAGTACTTC
14	TRBD1	TRBV27	few	TRBJ1-1	CASSLEQGITEAFF	TGTGCCAGCAGTTTAGAACAGGGGATCACTGAAGCTTTCTTT
15	.	TRBV29-1	few	TRBJ2-4	CSVEDNTKRKNIQYF	TGCAGCGTTGAAGATAATACAAAGCGCAAAAACATTCAGTACTTC
14	TRBD2	TRBV18	.	TRBJ2-1	CASTTLAGTNEQFF	TGTGCCAGCACCACCCTAGCGGGAACCAATGAGCAGTTCTTC
13	.	TRBV30	few	TRBJ1-5	CAWSGSPNQPQHF	TGTGCCTGGAGTGGGTCACCTAATCAGCCCCAGCATTTT
14	.	TRBV15	many	TRBJ1-4	CATTLGGLDEKLFF	TGTGCCACAACGCTCGGTGGCTTGGATGAAAAACTGTTTTTT
16	.	TRBV5-1	.	TRBJ2-6	CASSYGQTSGANVLTF	TGCGCCAGCAGCTATGGACAGACCTCTGGGGCCAACGTCCTGACTTTC
12	TRBD1	TRBV18	few	TRBJ2-7	CASSPDRYEQYF	TGTGCCAGCTCACCGGACAGGTACGAGCAGTACTTC
13	.	TRBV6-5	few	TRBJ1-1	CASRRTQNTEAFF	TGTGCCAGCAGACGAACACAGAACACTGAAGCTTTCTTT
16	.	TRBV7-9	.	TRBJ1-1	CASSLGIRSMNTEAFF	TGTGCCAGCAGCTTAGGAATACGCAGCATGAACACTGAAGCTTTCTTT
13	.	TRBV27	.	TRBJ2-1	CASRKLDIHEQFF	TGTGCCAGCAGGAAGCTAGATATCCATGAGCAGTTCTTC
15	.	TRBV14	medium-sized	TRBJ2-1	CASSARSRSYNEQFF	TGTGCCAGCAGCGCGCGGTCCCGCTCCTACAATGAGCAGTTCTTC
14	TRBD1	TRBV6-1	few	TRBJ1-1	CASSVQGASTEAFF	TGTGCCAGCAGTGTACAGGGGGCGAGCACTGAAGCTTTCTTT
15	.	TRBV6-6	.	TRBJ2-2	CASRSGTSNTGELFF	TGTGCCAGCAGGTCAGGGACCTCGAACACCGGGGAGCTGTTTTTT
13	.	TRBV5-1	few	TRBJ2-2	CASSFGSTGELFF	TGCGCCAGCAGCTTCGGGAGCACCGGGGAGCTGTTTTTT
13	.	TRBV11-2	.	TRBJ2-5	CASSPIAQETQYF	TGTGCCAGCAGCCCTATCGCTCAAGAGACCCAGTACTTC
11	.	TRBV29-1	.	TRBJ2-7	CSVRGSFEQYF	TGCAGCGTCCGAGGGAGCTTCGAGCAGTACTTC
14	TRBD1	TRBV2	many	TRBJ2-7	CASSGTGVRNEQYF	TGTGCCAGCAGCGGGACAGGGGTGCGGAACGAGCAGTACTTC
13	.	TRBV28	.	TRBJ1-4	CASRGGLNEKLFF	TGTGCCAGCCGTGGCGGACTTAATGAAAAACTGTTTTTT
16	.	TRBV13	.	TRBJ2-7	CASSLGLSSNSYEQYF	TGTGCCAGCAGCTTAGGCCTCAGCTCGAACTCCTACGAGCAGTACTTC
16	TRBD2	TRBV10-3	.	TRBJ2-5	CAIRTGLADKKETQYF	TGTGCCATCAGGACGGGACTAGCGGACAAAAAAGAGACCCAGTACTTC
14	.	TRBV19	many	TRBJ2-3	CASSIMTSTDTQYF	TGTGCCAGTAGTATCATGACTAGCACAGATACGCAGTATTTT
17	TRBD2	TRBV6-4	many	TRBJ2-1	CASSEDAGGNLYNEQFF	TGTGCCAGCAGTGAGGATGCGGGAGGGAACCTCTACAATGAGCAGTTCTTC
14	TRBD1	TRBV9	many	TRBJ2-3	CASSVTTGSDTQYF	TGTGCCAGCAGCGTCACGACAGGGTCGGATACGCAGTATTTT
18	TRBD2	TRBV14	many	TRBJ2-1	CASSQDAALAGWGNEQFF	TGTGCCAGCAGCCAAGATGCCGCTCTAGCGGGATGGGGCAATGAGCAGTTCTTC
15	TRBD1	TRBV6-5	.	TRBJ1-2	CASSTSGTGDRGYTF	TGTGCCAGCAGTACCTCCGGGACAGGGGATCGAGGCTACACCTTC
19	TRBD1	TRBV11-2	many	TRBJ2-6	CASSHYRTGFYSGANVLTF	TGTGCCAGCAGCCACTATCGGACAGGGTTTTACTCTGGGGCCAACGTCCTGACTTTC
17	.	TRBV7-6	few	TRBJ1-2	CASSLASGGRVNYGYTF	TGTGCCAGCAGCTTAGCGTCGGGGGGCAGAGTTAACTATGGCTACACCTTC
13	.	TRBV11-2	few	TRBJ2-5	CASSFTGKETQYF	TGTGCCAGCAGCTTCACTGGGAAGGAGACCCAGTACTTC
13	.	TRBV29-1	few	TRBJ2-7	CSVVKESGYEQYF	TGCAGCGTGGTAAAGGAGAGTGGCTACGAGCAGTACTTC
17	TRBD1	TRBV19	.	TRBJ1-5	CASRVWGAGQSNQPQHF	TGTGCCAGTAGAGTATGGGGTGCGGGACAGAGCAATCAGCCCCAGCATTTT
13	.	TRBV10-3	.	TRBJ2-3	CAISETQGDTQYF	TGTGCCATCAGTGAGACACAAGGAGATACGCAGTATTTT
14	.	TRBV5-8	.	TRBJ2-5	CASSLGLSQETQYF	TGTGCCAGCAGTTTGGGTTTATCCCAAGAGACCCAGTACTTC
14	.	TRBV6-1	.	TRBJ1-2	CASSPGVSNYGYTF	TGTGCCAGCAGTCCAGGGGTTTCTAACTATGGCTACACCTTC
16	TRBD2	TRBV6-5	few	TRBJ2-1	CASSYYSGRSYDEQFF	TGTGCCAGCAGTTACTATAGCGGGAGGAGTTACGATGAGCAGTTCTTC
12	.	TRBV6-1	few	TRBJ2-3	CASIPYPDTQYF	TGTGCCAGCATTCCCTATCCAGATACGCAGTATTTT
14	.	TRBV5-4	few	TRBJ2-1	CASSSQQLLNEQFF	TGTGCCAGCAGCTCGCAACAGTTACTCAATGAGCAGTTCTTC
13	.	TRBV2	few	TRBJ2-5	CASSPSGQETQYF	TGTGCCAGCAGTCCCTCGGGTCAGGAGACCCAGTACTTC
18	TRBD1	TRBV11-2	few	TRBJ2-5	CASSRNAPGQGTGETQYF	TGTGCCAGCAGCCGAAACGCGCCGGGACAGGGCACGGGGGAGACCCAGTACTTC
14	TRBD2	TRBV28	.	TRBJ2-5	CASSKAGDQETQYF	TGTGCCAGCAGTAAGGCGGGAGATCAAGAGACCCAGTACTTC